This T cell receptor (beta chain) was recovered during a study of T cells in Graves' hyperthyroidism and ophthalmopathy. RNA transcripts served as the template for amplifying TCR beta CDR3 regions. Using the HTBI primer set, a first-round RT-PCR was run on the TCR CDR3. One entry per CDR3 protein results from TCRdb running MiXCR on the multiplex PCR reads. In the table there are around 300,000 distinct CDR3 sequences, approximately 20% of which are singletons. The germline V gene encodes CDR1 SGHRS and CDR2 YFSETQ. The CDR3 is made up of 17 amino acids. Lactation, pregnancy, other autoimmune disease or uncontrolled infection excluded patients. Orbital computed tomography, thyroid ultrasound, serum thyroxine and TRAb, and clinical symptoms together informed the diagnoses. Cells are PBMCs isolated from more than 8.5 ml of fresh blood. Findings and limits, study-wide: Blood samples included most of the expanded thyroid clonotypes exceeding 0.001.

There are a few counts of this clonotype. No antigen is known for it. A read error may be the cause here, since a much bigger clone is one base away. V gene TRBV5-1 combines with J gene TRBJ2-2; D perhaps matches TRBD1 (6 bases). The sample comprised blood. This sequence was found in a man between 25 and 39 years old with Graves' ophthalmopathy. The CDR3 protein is CASSLGHRDKNTGELSF. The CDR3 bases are TGCGCCAGCAGCTTGGGACACCGGGACAAGAACACCGGGGAGCTGTCTTTT. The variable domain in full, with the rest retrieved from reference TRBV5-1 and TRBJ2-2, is KAGVTQTPRYLIKTRGQQVTLSCSPISGHRSVSWYQQTPGQGLQFLFEYFSETQRNKGNFPGRFSGRQFSNSRSEMNVSTLELGDSALYLCASSLGHRDKNTGELSFGEGSRLTVL.